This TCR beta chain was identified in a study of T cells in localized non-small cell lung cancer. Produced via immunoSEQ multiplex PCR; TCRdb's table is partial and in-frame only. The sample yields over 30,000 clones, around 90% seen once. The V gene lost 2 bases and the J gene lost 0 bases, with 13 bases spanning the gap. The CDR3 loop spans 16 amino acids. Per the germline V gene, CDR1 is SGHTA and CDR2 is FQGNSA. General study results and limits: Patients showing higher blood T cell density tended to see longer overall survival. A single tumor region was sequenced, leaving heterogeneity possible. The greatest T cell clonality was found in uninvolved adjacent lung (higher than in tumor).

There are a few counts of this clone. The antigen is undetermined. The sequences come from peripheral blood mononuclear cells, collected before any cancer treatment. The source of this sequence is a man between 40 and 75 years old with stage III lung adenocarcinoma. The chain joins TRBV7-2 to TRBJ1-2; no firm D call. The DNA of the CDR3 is TGTGCCAGCAGCTTAAGGGTGGGCGCAACTAACTATGGCTACACCTTC. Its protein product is CASSLRVGATNYGYTF.